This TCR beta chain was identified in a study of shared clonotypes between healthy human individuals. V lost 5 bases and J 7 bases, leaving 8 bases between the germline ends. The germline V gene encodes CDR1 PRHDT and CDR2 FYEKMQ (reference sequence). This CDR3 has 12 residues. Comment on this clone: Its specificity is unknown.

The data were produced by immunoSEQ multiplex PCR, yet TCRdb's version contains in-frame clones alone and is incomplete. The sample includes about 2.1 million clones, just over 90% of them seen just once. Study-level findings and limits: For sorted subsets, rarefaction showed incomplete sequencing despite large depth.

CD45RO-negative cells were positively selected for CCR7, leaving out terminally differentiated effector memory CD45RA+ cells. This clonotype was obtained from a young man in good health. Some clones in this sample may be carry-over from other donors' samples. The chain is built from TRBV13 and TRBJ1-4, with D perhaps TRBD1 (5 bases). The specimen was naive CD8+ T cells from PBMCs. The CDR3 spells CASSDRGEKLFF. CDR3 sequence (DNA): TGTGCCAGCAGCGATAGGGGTGAAAAACTGTTTTTT.